Given below is one T cell receptor (beta chain) in context. Its target is not known. The CDR3 is made up of 14 amino acids. The germline V gene encodes CDR1 SGHRS and CDR2 YFSETQ. V dropped 2 bases and J dropped 4; count of bases not matched to a gene: 4. These data come from a study of T cells in localized non-small cell lung cancer. Whole-study findings and limits: Prolonged overall survival went with higher T cell density in the blood. The study detected a median around 50 of the top 100 tumor clones in adjacent lung.

Sequencing used immunoSEQ multiplex PCR; TCRdb keeps in-frame clones, though not all of them. The sample consists of about 59,000 clones, 80% to 95% of them appearing once. This sequence originates from a man aged 35 to 69 with stage I lung adenocarcinoma. The sample here was peripheral blood, taken before any cancer treatment. The chain recombines TRBV5-1 with TRBJ2-3, with 7 bases identical to TRBD1. The CDR3 reads CASSFGQEADTQYF. The CDR3, as DNA: TGCGCCAGCAGCTTTGGACAGGAGGCAGATACGCAGTATTTT.